This TCR beta chain was sequenced for a study of T cell responses to AZD1222 COVID-19 vaccine. Study-level findings and limits: A mostly white British donor set with more females was recruited, and clonal diversity was possibly underestimated. Just a handful of people given AZD1222 tested seropositive at baseline.

This CDR3 has 15 residues. Per the germline V gene, CDR1 is SGHRS and CDR2 is YFSETQ. V trimming: 2 bases; J trimming: 1 base; junction bases outside the gene matches: 5. About this clone: Its antigen is as yet unknown.

Method: immunoSEQ multiplex PCR; TCRdb's copy keeps in-frame clones and lacks some. The sample shows around 110,000 clones, 75% to 90% of them seen only once. The sample was peripheral blood, taken on day 0 of AZD1222 vaccination. The receptor comes from an adult in good health. The V and J genes are TRBV5-1 and TRBJ1-1; the match to TRBD1 covers 7 bases. In DNA form, the CDR3 reads TGCGCCAGCAGCTTAAGACAGGGCTCGAACACTGAAGCTTTCTTT. Translating gives CASSLRQGSNTEAFF.